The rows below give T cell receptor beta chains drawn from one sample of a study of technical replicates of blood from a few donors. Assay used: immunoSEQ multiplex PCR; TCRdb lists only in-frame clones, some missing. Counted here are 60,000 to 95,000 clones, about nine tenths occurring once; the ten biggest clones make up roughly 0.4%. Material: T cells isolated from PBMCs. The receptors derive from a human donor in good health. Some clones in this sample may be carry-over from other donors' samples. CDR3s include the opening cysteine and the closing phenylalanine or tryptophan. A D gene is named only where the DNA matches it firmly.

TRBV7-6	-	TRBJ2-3	TGTGCCAGCAGCTTAGCCCCTAGCTTGTCGGATACGCAGTATTTT	CASSLAPSLSDTQYF
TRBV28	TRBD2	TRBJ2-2	TGTGCCAGCAGTTTACCGGGACTAGCGTTCACCGGGGAGCTGTTTTTT	CASSLPGLAFTGELFF
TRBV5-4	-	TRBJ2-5	TGTGCCAGCAGCTTGGGACGGGGGGCTAGGGAGACCCAGTACTTC	CASSLGRGARETQYF
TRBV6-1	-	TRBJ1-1	TGTGCCAGCAACCCTCGACTCTTGAACACTGAAGCTTTCTTT	CASNPRLLNTEAFF
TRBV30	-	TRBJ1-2	TGTGCCTGGAGCATGGCACCTAACTATGGCTACACCTTC	CAWSMAPNYGYTF
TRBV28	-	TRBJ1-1	TGTGCCGGATTAGACCGGGACTCAGCTGAAGCTTTCTTT	CAGLDRDSAEAFF
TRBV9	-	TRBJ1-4	TGTGCCAGCAGTGAAAGGACAGACCTTAATGAAAAACTGTTTTTT	CASSERTDLNEKLFF
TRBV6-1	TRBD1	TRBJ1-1	TGTGCCAGCAGTGAAATGGGACAGACCTCACGCACTGAAGCTTTCTTT	CASSEMGQTSRTEAFF
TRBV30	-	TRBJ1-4	TGTGCCTGGGGCTCAGGGCCCAGCCCCCAGAATGAAAAACTGTTTTTT	CAWGSGPSPQNEKLFF
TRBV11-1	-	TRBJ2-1	TGTGCCAGCAGCTTAAAGCGTGGCGGGACCGACCACAACAATGAGCAGTTCTTC	CASSLKRGGTDHNNEQFF
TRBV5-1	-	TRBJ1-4	TGCGCCAGCAGCTCGGACGGACATAATGAAAAACTGTTTTTT	CASSSDGHNEKLFF
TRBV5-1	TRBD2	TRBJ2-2	TGCGCCAGCAGCTTAAAAATAGCGGGAGGGTATACCGGGGAGCTGTTTTTT	CASSLKIAGGYTGELFF
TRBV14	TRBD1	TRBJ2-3	TGTGCCAGCAGCAGAACCGGGACAGTAATAATGGATACGCAGTATTTT	CASSRTGTVIMDTQYF